A single sample is the source of the 27 T cell receptor beta chains below, sequenced in a study of CD8 T cells in ankylosing spondylitis. Study observations and caveats: In ankylosing spondylitis blood, a motif of eight highly homologous TCR beta variants appeared characteristic.

TCRdb independently ran MiXCR on the 5' RACE reads; one entry per CDR3 protein. The data show fewer than 400,000 distinct CDR3 sequences, with under 8.5% seen just once and about 15% held by the top ten. The antigens of these receptors remain unknown. Material for sequencing was blood, either unsorted or a sorted T cell fraction (not recorded which). These receptors came from a male donor with ankylosing spondylitis.

Many counts were recorded for this clonotype. This chain links TRBV7-2 with TRBJ1-1; no reliable D call. Germline assignment: CDR1 SGHTA and CDR2 FQGNSA. V was cut by 0 bases and J by 4 bases, with 18 bases left in between. CDR3 length: 17 residues. CDR3: CASSLAVASGGPTEAFF. The DNA of the CDR3 is TGTGCCAGCAGCTTAGCCGTGGCTAGTGGAGGTCCCACTGAAGCTTTCTTT.

This clonotype showed up just a few times. The V and J genes are TRBV3-1 and TRBJ2-1, with D hard to call. In germline, CDR1 is LGHDT, CDR2 YNNKEL (reference sequence). V shed 4 bases and J shed 0 bases, with 13 bases lying between them. The CDR3 runs 16 residues. CDR3 amino acids: CASSRRGTSSYNEQFF. In nucleotides, the CDR3 is TGTGCCAGCAGCCGTCGCGGCACGAGCTCCTACAATGAGCAGTTCTTC.

J is TRBJ2-1 and V is TRBV12-3 or TRBV12-4; 11 bases agree with TRBD2. The V gene end was trimmed by 5 bases and the J gene end by 9 bases; junction bases not matched to a gene: 15. This CDR3 comprises 17 residues. Here the CDR3 DNA reads TGTGCCAGCAGTGCCGAAGGGACTAGCGGAGGGGGCAGTGAGCAGTTCTTC. It is translated as CASSAEGTSGGGSEQFF.

This clonotype appeared a few times. J is TRBJ2-7 and V is TRBV3-1; D is undetermined. V was trimmed by 4 bases and J by 2 bases, leaving 12 bases between them. Germline V gives CDR1 LGHDT, CDR2 YNNKEL (reference sequence). This CDR3 comprises 14 residues. In DNA form, the CDR3 reads TGTGCCAGCAGCCGAGGTTTCGGAGCCTACGAGCAGTACTTC. Amino acid sequence: CASSRGFGAYEQYF.

This clonotype was counted only a few times. V gene TRBV27 combines with J gene TRBJ1-4, with D perhaps TRBD1 (5 bases). The V gene's germline CDR1 is MNHEY and CDR2 SMNVEV (reference sequence). The CDR3 has 19 residues. Trimming pared 5 bases from V and 5 bases from J, leaving 27 bases between. In nucleotides, the CDR3 is TGTGCCAGCAGTCCCAACCCACGGGACTGGGTGCCTTTAAATGAAAAACTGTTTTTT. Residues: CASSPNPRDWVPLNEKLFF. Drawing the rest from reference TRBV27 and TRBJ1-4, the complete variable domain is EAQVTQNPRYLITVTGKKLTVTCSQNMNHEYMSWYRQDPGLGLRQIYYSMNVEVTDKGDVPEGYKVSRKEKRNFPLILESPSPNQTSLYFCASSPNPRDWVPLNEKLFFGSGTQLSVL.

The V and J genes are TRBV6-1 and TRBJ2-1; 9 positions match TRBD1. Germline V gives CDR1 MNHNS, CDR2 SASEGT. The CDR3 is made up of 15 amino acids. Trimming took 6 bases from V and 7 from J; bases not matched to a gene: 10. CDR3 in amino acids: CASRERTGVRNEQFF. The CDR3 region has the DNA TGTGCCAGCAGGGAACGGACAGGGGTGAGGAATGAGCAGTTCTTC.

In this sample, this clonotype turned up many times. The CDR3 nucleotides are TGTGCCGGAGGTTTCTCCGGGACAGGGGCCTACGAGCAGTACTTC. Translated, it gives CAGGFSGTGAYEQYF. The chain employs TRBV6-1 and TRBJ2-7, with 10 nucleotides matching TRBD1. The CDR3 length is 15 residues. CDR1 is MNHNS, CDR2 SASEGT, per germline. V was clipped by 11 bases and J by 2 bases; unmatched bases: 12.

This clonotype was seen a few times. The chain links TRBV2 to TRBJ2-7, with 8 bases lining up with TRBD1. V lost 9 bases and J lost 3; bases outside the gene matches: 7. This CDR3 comprises 13 residues. Germline V CDR1 and CDR2: SNHLY, FYNNEI. CDR3 residues: CARVGQADYEQYF. CDR3 bases: TGTGCCAGAGTGGGACAGGCGGACTACGAGCAGTACTTC.

V is TRBV7-9 and J is TRBJ2-1; a possible D gene is TRBD2 (6 bases). From germline, CDR1 is SEHNR and CDR2 FQNEAQ (reference sequence). The V and J ends lost 2 bases and 6 bases respectively, with 14 bases between them. The CDR3 contains 15 residues. The CDR3 nucleotides read TGTGCCAGCAGCTTATCCCCGGGGGTCTTCAATGAGCAGTTCTTC. It codes for CASSLSPGVFNEQFF.

The chain combines TRBV10-3 with TRBJ2-2; 11 nucleotides agree with TRBD2. CDR1 and CDR2 from the germline V gene are ENHRY and SYGVKD. This CDR3 has 13 amino acids. The V segment lost 11 bases and the J segment 4 bases; nucleotides outside the gene matches: 3. CDR3 residues: CALGTSGTGELFF. The CDR3 DNA reads as TGTGCCCTCGGGACTAGCGGCACCGGGGAGCTGTTTTTT.

The table lists this clonotype with many counts. V usage is TRBV2 and J usage is TRBJ2-3; no definite D call. The CDR3 is made up of 11 amino acids. The ends were cut back, 2 bases at V and 5 bases at J, with 2 bases in the middle. CDR1 is SNHLY and CDR2 is FYNNEI in the germline V gene. The CDR3 region has the DNA TGTGCCAGCAGTGAACGAGATACGCAGTATTTT. Amino acid sequence: CASSERDTQYF.

The chain carries TRBV5-5 and TRBJ2-3; 7 bases are shared with TRBD2. Germline V lookup: CDR1 SGHKS, CDR2 YYEKEE (reference sequence). The CDR3 contains 16 residues. The J segment lost 2 bases and the V segment lost 5 bases, leaving 11 bases of the junction unmatched. The CDR3 DNA reads as TGTGCCAGCAGTCCCCGGGCTAGCGGAGTCACAGATACGCAGTATTTT. Translation: CASSPRASGVTDTQYF.

V gene TRBV7-3 combines with J gene TRBJ2-4; D gene uncertain. V was cut by 2 bases and J by 9 bases, with 11 bases left in between. Germline CDR1 is SGHTA and CDR2 is FQGTGA. There are 13 residues in the CDR3. The CDR3 DNA is TGTGCCAGCAGCTTAGATTCGGTGGGCATTCAGTACTTC. Amino acids: CASSLDSVGIQYF.

This clonotype showed up just a few times. The V and J genes are TRBV7-2 and TRBJ2-3; D gene uncertain. This CDR3 region has 13 residues. CDR1 and CDR2 from the germline V gene are SGHTA and FQGNSA. Between the trimmed V and J ends, which lost 5 bases and 0 bases, there was a span of 6 bases. The CDR3 region is CASSATSTDTQYF. CDR3 DNA: TGTGCCAGCAGCGCAACTAGCACAGATACGCAGTATTTT.

V is TRBV7-2 and J is TRBJ2-2, with D tentatively TRBD2 (6 bases). The V and J ends lost 1 base and 0 bases respectively, with 9 bases between them. The CDR3 runs 16 residues. Germline V gives CDR1 SGHTA, CDR2 FQGNSA. CDR3 in amino acids: CASSLVGGANTGELFF. For the CDR3, the DNA is TGTGCCAGCAGCTTAGTCGGCGGGGCGAACACCGGGGAGCTGTTTTTT.

The chain joins TRBV9 to TRBJ2-3; TRBD2 agrees at 8 bases. Germline V gives CDR1 SGDLS, CDR2 YYNGEE. The CDR3 sequence is 16 residues long. V shed 0 bases and J 5 bases; nucleotides not matched to a gene: 8. CDR3 protein: CASSVDPGGLGDTQYF. As DNA, the CDR3 is TGTGCCAGCAGCGTAGATCCGGGAGGGCTGGGAGATACGCAGTATTTT.

This clonotype came up a few times. The chain employs TRBV20-1 and TRBJ1-2, with unresolved D. Germline-derived CDR1 and CDR2 are DFQATT and SNEGSKA (reference sequence). V dropped 0 bases and J dropped 4 bases, with 18 bases sitting between them. The CDR3 runs to 16 residues. CDR3 in amino acids: CSARDGGKTTAYGYTF. CDR3 DNA sequence: TGCAGTGCTAGAGATGGAGGTAAAACTACGGCCTATGGCTACACCTTC.

The sample holds many counts of this clonotype. The chain uses TRBV5-1 and TRBJ2-1; D possibly corresponds to TRBD2 (7 bases). Between the trimmed V and J ends, which lost 6 bases and 2 bases, there was a span of 24 bases. The CDR3 is 18 amino acids. Germline CDR1 and CDR2: SGHRS and YFSETQ. The CDR3 DNA sequence: TGCGCCAGCACCTTTTCGGGGGGCCAGAGCGGGGCCTACAATGAGCAGTTCTTC. This sequence encodes CASTFSGGQSGAYNEQFF.

The chain uses TRBV2 and TRBJ2-1; 7 positions match TRBD2. Germline V gene sequence: CDR1 SNHLY, CDR2 FYNNEI. The CDR3 length is 14 residues. The CDR3 loop reads CATSSGLTYNEQFF. DNA for the CDR3: TGTGCGACAAGTAGCGGGTTAACCTACAATGAGCAGTTCTTC.

This clonotype was seen many times. This chain connects TRBV5-1 to TRBJ2-2; D unclear. This CDR3 is built from 14 residues. Trimming removed 7 bases from V and 5 bases from J, with 15 bases in between. Germline V gene data show CDR1 as SGHRS and CDR2 as YFSETQ. CDR3 sequence (DNA): TGCGCCAGCGGCCCAACGGTTACAACCGGGGAGCTGTTTTTT. It specifies CASGPTVTTGELFF. Full variable domain (outside the CDR3, taken from reference TRBV5-1 and TRBJ2-2): KAGVTQTPRYLIKTRGQQVTLSCSPISGHRSVSWYQQTPGQGLQFLFEYFSETQRNKGNFPGRFSGRQFSNSRSEMNVSTLELGDSALYLCASGPTVTTGELFFGEGSRLTVL.

This clonotype was seen a few times. The chain links TRBV4-3 to TRBJ1-6, with D possibly being TRBD1 (6 bases). The germline gives CDR1 LGHNA, CDR2 YSLEER. The CDR3 contains 17 residues. The V gene lost 3 bases and the J gene lost 2 bases, with 14 bases spanning the gap. The CDR3: CASSQFEGEAYNSPLHF. The CDR3 DNA follows: TGCGCCAGCAGCCAGTTTGAGGGGGAGGCCTATAATTCACCCCTCCACTTT.

This clonotype was seen repeatedly, ten times or more. The CDR3 region is CASIQTQWGTDTQYF. The CDR3 DNA is TGTGCCAGCATTCAAACCCAATGGGGCACAGATACGCAGTATTTT. The chain combines TRBV7-2 with TRBJ2-3; D not certain. The CDR3 runs 15 residues. Looked up from germline, CDR1 is SGHTA and CDR2 is FQGNSA. V gave up 7 bases and J gave up 1 base, with 15 bases separating them.

V usage is TRBV5-1 and J usage is TRBJ1-3; D uncertain. The V and J ends lost 1 base and 0 bases respectively, with 8 bases between them. CDR1 and CDR2 (germline): SGHRS, YFSETQ. This CDR3 has 15 residues. The CDR3 sequence is CASSLLSSSGNTIYF. Written as DNA, the CDR3 is TGCGCCAGCAGCTTGTTATCTTCCTCTGGAAACACCATATATTTT.

This clonotype appeared a few times. This CDR3 is CASSEDRVPTGELFF. The CDR3 DNA follows: TGTGCCAGCAGTGAAGACAGGGTCCCAACCGGGGAGCTGTTTTTT. This sequence joins TRBV2 and TRBJ2-2; weak D call: TRBD1 (6 bases). The CDR3 spans 15 residues. V was cut by 1 base and J by 5 bases, with 11 bases left in between. Germline assignment: CDR1 SNHLY and CDR2 FYNNEI.

This clonotype was recorded a few times. This chain joins TRBV24-1 and TRBJ1-1; no reliable D call. The germline V gene has CDR1 KGHDR and CDR2 SFDVKD. Trimming left V 9 bases short and J 2 bases short, with 6 bases between. CDR3 size: 11 residues. The CDR3 reads CATRDNTEAFF. Written as DNA, the CDR3 is TGTGCCACCCGCGATAACACTGAAGCTTTCTTT.

This clonotype was observed a handful of times. V usage is TRBV12-3 or TRBV12-4 and J usage is TRBJ2-1; D is perhaps TRBD2 (5 bases). V was pared by 7 bases and J by 5 bases, with 12 bases between. The CDR3 runs to 13 residues. CDR3 protein: CASTLAEDNEQFF. CDR3 coding DNA: TGTGCCAGCACCCTAGCCGAGGACAATGAGCAGTTCTTC.

Turning to this clonotype: Compared with germline, one end of the junction differs, possibly owing to a read error. The rearrangement links TRBV12-3 or TRBV12-4 to TRBJ2-4; 9 bases fit TRBD2. CDR3 size: 14 residues. Here the CDR3 reads CASSVAGAGGVQYF. CDR3 DNA sequence: TGTGCCAGCAGTGTAGCGGGAGCCGGGGGTGTTCAGTACTTC.